This is a list of T cell receptor beta chains from one sample in a study of blood T cell repertoires in COVID-19. Method: immunoSEQ multiplex PCR; TCRdb's copy keeps in-frame clones and lacks some. The sample contains fewer than 150,000 clones, around 79% of which appear only once. The sequencing sample was made of peripheral blood. Every receptor here comes from an elderly man with acute or convalescent COVID-19. The CDR3 runs from the conserved cysteine through the conserved F or W. D genes are given only for firm matches. The size entry is marked missing in some rows and otherwise reads once, few, many or a size class.

v_call: TRBV7-9
j_call: TRBJ2-1
d_call: TRBD1
clone_size: .
cdr3_length: 15
cdr3_aa: CASRGQGSSYNEQFF
cdr3_nt: TGTGCCAGCAGGGGACAGGGCAGCTCCTACAATGAGCAGTTCTTC

v_call: TRBV27
j_call: TRBJ1-2
d_call: .
clone_size: .
cdr3_length: 17
cdr3_aa: CASSLGGAANKWYGYTF
cdr3_nt: TGTGCCAGCAGTTTAGGTGGGGCCGCTAATAAGTGGTATGGCTACACCTTC

v_call: TRBV12-3/TRBV12-4
j_call: TRBJ1-1
d_call: .
clone_size: .
cdr3_length: 11
cdr3_aa: CASSTSGRAFF
cdr3_nt: TGTGCCAGCAGTACCTCAGGGAGGGCTTTCTTT

v_call: TRBV7-2
j_call: TRBJ1-2
d_call: .
clone_size: .
cdr3_length: 13
cdr3_aa: CASSLGQIYGYTF
cdr3_nt: TGTGCCAGCAGCTTAGGGCAGATCTATGGCTACACCTTC

v_call: TRBV6-6
j_call: TRBJ1-2
d_call: .
clone_size: once
cdr3_length: 13
cdr3_aa: CASSNAGDPGYTF
cdr3_nt: TGTGCCAGCAGCAACGCGGGGGACCCTGGCTACACCTTC

v_call: TRBV11-2
j_call: TRBJ2-4
d_call: .
clone_size: .
cdr3_length: 16
cdr3_aa: CASSFLQPLAKNIQYF
cdr3_nt: TGTGCCAGCAGCTTCTTACAGCCCCTAGCCAAAAACATTCAGTACTTC

v_call: TRBV5-1
j_call: TRBJ2-1
d_call: TRBD2
clone_size: many
cdr3_length: 18
cdr3_aa: CASSTGTSGSSSYNEQFF
cdr3_nt: TGCGCCAGCAGCACCGGGACTAGCGGGTCGAGCTCCTACAATGAGCAGTTCTTC

v_call: TRBV5-1
j_call: TRBJ1-3
d_call: TRBD1
clone_size: .
cdr3_length: 16
cdr3_aa: CASSPDRGASGNTIYF
cdr3_nt: TGCGCCAGCAGCCCGGACAGGGGGGCCTCTGGAAACACCATATATTTT

v_call: TRBV28
j_call: TRBJ1-2
d_call: .
clone_size: .
cdr3_length: 13
cdr3_aa: CASSKEGGNGYTF
cdr3_nt: TGTGCCAGCAGCAAAGAGGGGGGGAATGGCTACACCTTC

v_call: TRBV2
j_call: TRBJ1-1
d_call: .
clone_size: .
cdr3_length: 11
cdr3_aa: CASSREGEAFF
cdr3_nt: TGTGCCAGCAGCCGGGAGGGAGAAGCTTTCTTT

v_call: TRBV9
j_call: TRBJ2-1
d_call: TRBD1
clone_size: .
cdr3_length: 17
cdr3_aa: CASSVTDPGQGYNEQFF
cdr3_nt: TGTGCCAGCAGCGTAACGGACCCGGGACAGGGTTACAATGAGCAGTTCTTC

v_call: TRBV9
j_call: TRBJ1-1
d_call: .
clone_size: .
cdr3_length: 21
cdr3_aa: CASSVADSGLGRGAVNTEAFF
cdr3_nt: TGTGCCAGCAGCGTAGCCGATTCGGGATTGGGACGGGGGGCGGTGAACACTGAAGCTTTCTTT

v_call: TRBV7-2
j_call: TRBJ1-5
d_call: TRBD1
clone_size: .
cdr3_length: 16
cdr3_aa: CASSLAGRGVNQPQHF
cdr3_nt: TGTGCCAGCAGCTTAGCAGGCAGGGGGGTCAATCAGCCCCAGCATTTT

v_call: TRBV5-1
j_call: TRBJ2-7
d_call: TRBD1
clone_size: .
cdr3_length: 15
cdr3_aa: CASSVVGTGFYEQYF
cdr3_nt: TGCGCCAGCAGCGTGGTAGGGACAGGGTTCTACGAGCAGTACTTC

v_call: TRBV20-1
j_call: TRBJ2-3
d_call: .
clone_size: .
cdr3_length: 12
cdr3_aa: CSASLRADTQYF
cdr3_nt: TGCAGTGCTAGTTTACGGGCAGATACGCAGTATTTT

v_call: TRBV7-7
j_call: TRBJ2-2
d_call: .
clone_size: .
cdr3_length: 15
cdr3_aa: CASSPSLLLTGELFF
cdr3_nt: TGTGCTAGCAGCCCTTCTCTCCTACTCACCGGGGAGCTGTTTTTT

v_call: TRBV24-1
j_call: TRBJ2-3
d_call: .
clone_size: .
cdr3_length: 17
cdr3_aa: CATSDLDGGLSTDTQYF
cdr3_nt: TGTGCCACCAGTGATTTGGATGGGGGCCTGAGCACAGATACGCAGTATTTT

v_call: TRBV7-2
j_call: TRBJ1-1
d_call: TRBD1
clone_size: .
cdr3_length: 14
cdr3_aa: CASSFADRVTEAFF
cdr3_nt: TGTGCCAGCAGCTTCGCGGACAGGGTGACTGAAGCTTTCTTT

v_call: TRBV13
j_call: TRBJ2-1
d_call: .
clone_size: .
cdr3_length: 17
cdr3_aa: CASSPPWGLEIYNEQFF
cdr3_nt: TGTGCCAGCAGCCCACCGTGGGGACTGGAGATCTACAATGAGCAGTTCTTC